The next 6 T cell receptor beta chains were all read from a single sample in a study of blood T cells in healthy people across ages. Combining a sample-barcoded 5' primer with a J-beta primer mix, a second PCR ran for roughly 7 to 12 cycles. MiXCR was run by TCRdb on the 5' RACE reads, yielding one entry per CDR3 protein. The sample has some 940,000 distinct CDR3 sequences, almost 30% seen once. The data were also submitted as part of a second study, on T cells of mothers and their children.

Sequenced: blood. The source of these receptors is a woman aged 40-49 years in good health.

The chain uses TRBV19 and TRBJ2-5; 8 nucleotides line up with TRBD2. CDR1 and CDR2 from the germline V gene are LNHDA and SQIVND (reference sequence). The V segment lost 3 bases and the J segment 3 bases; nucleotides outside the gene matches: 6. This CDR3 contains 15 residues. CDR3 sequence (DNA): TGTGCCAGTAGTATTTCCGGACTAGCAGAAGAGACCCAGTACTTC. It yields the protein CASSISGLAEETQYF.

The table lists this clonotype with many counts. CDR3 nucleotides: TGTGCCAGCAGTTTTGACAGGGGTAGCCACGAGCAGTACTTC. Translating it yields CASSFDRGSHEQYF. The V and J genes are TRBV28 and TRBJ2-7; TRBD1 matches 8 bases. CDR1 and CDR2 (germline): MDHEN, SYDVKM. The CDR3 sequence is 14 residues long. Trimming took 3 bases from V and 5 from J; bases not matched to a gene: 6.

This clonotype was recorded a few times. Relative to the germline gene, one junction end is altered; a read error may explain this. The V and J genes are TRBV20-1 and TRBJ2-5; 9 bases line up with TRBD2. Germline values: CDR1 DFQATT, CDR2 SNEGSKA (reference sequence). The CDR3 totals 15 residues. The CDR3 protein is CSARGGGAFLETQYF. CDR3 DNA: TGCAGTGCTAGAGGCGGGGGGGCGTTTCTAGAGACTCAGTACTTC.

The sample holds a few counts of this clonotype. A read error may account for a junction end that differs from germline. J is TRBJ1-5 and V is TRBV6-5, with D tentatively TRBD1 (6 bases). This CDR3 is 15 amino acids long. Germline values: CDR1 MNHEY, CDR2 SVGAGI. The CDR3 spells CASGRTGLGNQPQHF. CDR3 bases: TGTGCCAGCGGTCGAACAGGGTTAGGGAATCAGCCTCAGCATTTT.

Worth noting for this clonotype: At one of its ends the junction is not consistent with the germline gene, which may arise from a read error. V is TRBV4-3 and J is TRBJ2-2; D perhaps matches TRBD2 (5 bases). The CDR3 is made up of 14 amino acids. Germline assignment: CDR1 LGHNA and CDR2 YSLEER. The CDR3 reads CASSQGVNTGERFF. In DNA, the CDR3 is TGCGCCAGCAGCCAAGGAGTAAACACCGGGGAGCGGTTTTTT.

The chain joins TRBV5-1 to TRBJ1-1; possible D gene TRBD1, 5 bases. V was cut by 7 bases and J by 0 bases, with 10 bases left in between. Germline assignment: CDR1 SGHRS and CDR2 YFSETQ. CDR3 length equals 13 residues. CDR3 nucleotides: TGCGCCAGCGGAGGGGAGTTGAACACTGAAGCTTTCTTT. Its translation: CASGGELNTEAFF.